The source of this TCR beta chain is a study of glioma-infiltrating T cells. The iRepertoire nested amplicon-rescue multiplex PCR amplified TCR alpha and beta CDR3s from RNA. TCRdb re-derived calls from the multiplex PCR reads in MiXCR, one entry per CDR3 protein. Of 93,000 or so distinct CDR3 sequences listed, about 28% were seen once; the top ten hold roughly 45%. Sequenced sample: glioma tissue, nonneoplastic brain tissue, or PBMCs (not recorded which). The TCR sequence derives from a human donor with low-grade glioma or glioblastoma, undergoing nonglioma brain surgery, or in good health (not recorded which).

CDR3 DNA: TGTGCTAGTGGTTTGGTAGCGGTGAACACTGAAGCTTTCTTT. Translation gives CASGLVAVNTEAFF. The J gene is TRBJ1-1, the V gene TRBV12-5; D is unclear. Germline assignment: CDR1 LGHNT and CDR2 FRNRAP. CDR3 size: 14 residues. Trimming stripped 0 bases from V and 0 bases from J, with 5 bases between.